Included here is one T cell receptor (beta chain) sequence, with context. Its cognate antigen has yet to be identified. No much larger clonotype is one base removed from it; base qualities were not supplied. These data belong to a study of cytomegalovirus exposure and HLA in healthy donors (dated by TCRdb to the late 2010s). Broadly, across the study: According to an earlier analysis of 587 of the donors, about 179 million T cells yielded over 100 million unique TCR beta sequences and around 280 Gb of sequence data. An early release covering some 640 HLA-typed donors comprised around 300 gigabases of sequencing data and tens of millions of unique TCR sequences. Of the 350 to 400 genotyped donors, 81% fell in the genetic ancestry cluster associated with self-reported Caucasian donors. The study aimed to test whether cataloging public T cell receptors could reveal signatures of past pathogen exposure. The T cell repertoires of 666 subjects were profiled by immunosequencing and related to cytomegalovirus serostatus. In addition to the first cohort of approximately 650 subjects, a separate validation cohort of 130 or so different subjects was used. To predict cytomegalovirus infection status, the study combined high-throughput TCR immunosequencing, statistical association of individual TCRs with disease status, and machine learning. To study patterns of TCR occurrence, a later analysis re-analyzed previously published TCR beta repertoires from 666 donors and added high-resolution HLA genotyping. The later analysis used no new phenotypic data to find candidate immune exposures, relying instead on TCR beta sequences and their occurrence across donors. In an earlier analysis of a few hundred of the donors, high-throughput TCR beta sequencing was used to judge whether each TCR beta V gene segment behaved as functional or pseudogenic. Donor age, sex, ethnicity and CMV serostatus were compiled together with the repertoire data. In a later genetic analysis, genome-wide SNP genotypes for about 55% of the roughly 700 donors were used, and that subset was treated as a discovery cohort. Every discovery cohort repertoire had been produced on one sequencing platform. HLA typing included class I and class II loci at four-digit resolution. Typing coverage differed by locus: A, B, C, DRB1 and DQB1 were typed in roughly 620-630 donors, DQA1 in 500 to 550, DPA1 in 606, and DPB1 in just under 490. Five DR-DQ haplotypes were handled as single units for association and clustering, since linkage in the cohort was strong. Among some 410 genotyped donors of the cohort, an average of approximately 240,000 unique TCR beta nucleotide sequences was sequenced per donor, of which about 19% were non-productive.

Study-wide conclusions, independent of this receptor: According to a later analysis, most CMV-associated TCR beta chains appeared to be HLA-restricted, and the HLA associations seemed to be driven largely by CMV exposure. A later genetic analysis associated a missense DCLRE1C variant with V-gene and J-gene trimming of TCR beta chains, and an independent cohort replicated the association. Linkage disequilibrium might explain the correlated functional status among segregating V segments, but an unknown experimental factor could not be ruled out. In a later analysis, TCR association rates were found to vary across HLA loci, with the most associated TCRs seen for DRB1 alleles and the fewest for HLA-C alleles. HLA typing was unavailable for some donors at each locus, so association tests used only the typed subset. A few of the identified cytomegalovirus-associated TCR beta chains were confirmed in vitro to be specific for cytomegalovirus antigens. A later genetic analysis reported fewer N-insertions in productive TCRs among donors in an Asian-associated ancestry cluster than the roughly 700-donor mean. While some public TCRs were present in many individuals, most TCR sequences turned up only very rarely across donors. A total of 164 TCR beta chains were listed by the study as associated with cytomegalovirus. In both the original and validation cohorts, the classifier was reported to diagnose cytomegalovirus status with high specificity and sensitivity. Specific HLA alleles were associated with 15,000 to 20,000 TCR beta sequences at a false discovery rate of 0.05 in a later analysis. Immune exposure information for the cohort was limited to CMV serostatus. Assigning TCR associations to individual alleles was difficult when HLA alleles, especially DR and DQ, strongly co-occurred. A further reported finding was that TCR beta sequences accurately predicted the HLA-A and HLA-B alleles for most subjects in the first cohort. Roughly uniform sequencing depth across donors was assumed in presence/absence analyses, although this assumption may not hold. In an earlier analysis of some 500 of the donors, most TCR beta V segments appeared in productive rearrangements about 87% or about 30% of the time, broadly matching IMGT annotations. The earlier analysis of approximately 590 of the donors excluded fewer than 20 rarely observed V segments, including chromosome 9 orphons, because counts were too low. A cluster of highly shared sequence variants was judged likely to represent a technical artifact of the sequencing pipeline. In a later analysis, several top co-occurrence clusters were reported to appear linked to parvovirus B19, influenza, CMV and Epstein-Barr virus. Only TCR beta chains were sequenced in this cohort, and the absence of alpha or paired-chain data limited detectable features. A later analysis found that HLA-associated TCR beta chains were more clonally expanded and had lower generation probabilities than equally common non-associated chains. Because the 87-base-pair reads could not distinguish some IMGT-functional V segments, including TRBV6-2 and TRBV6-3, those segments were excluded. The authors suggested that the approach could potentially be extended to other disease states and immunological phenotypes.

The library was produced with the immunoSEQ multiplex PCR assay. The multiplex PCR relied on a mix of 60 forward primers for TCR Vbeta segments and 13 reverse primers for TCR Jbeta segments. The CDR3 region of rearranged TCR beta genes was amplified from genomic DNA with a multiplex PCR assay. On the Illumina HiSeq System, the amplified TCR beta libraries were sequenced as 87-base-pair reads. In the authors' own workflow: In a later analysis, 77 million or so unique TCR beta chains were counted across the 500 to 850 repertoires, and roughly 11 million of these chains were shared by at least two donors. A nearest-neighbor algorithm error-corrected the raw reads and collapsed the reads into unique sequences, merging closely related sequences to remove PCR and sequencing errors. Alignment of CDR3 sequences to IMGT reference sequences was used to assign V, D and J gene segments. For a sequence to be retained, at least a six-nucleotide match to both a V gene segment and a J gene segment was required. A rearrangement counted as productive if the CDR3 had no stop codons and remained in frame with V and J, and every other rearrangement counted as non-productive. CDR3 was defined according to IMGT convention as the region running from the second conserved V-encoded cysteine to the conserved J-encoded phenylalanine. Sequences without an unambiguous match to a single V gene segment were excluded from the earlier analysis of 450 to 750 of the donors. In an earlier analysis of 500 to 750 of the donors, V segments were called functional above 56.7% productive rearrangements and were called segregating when the between-donor standard deviation exceeded 5%. A statistical classification framework was built to diagnose cytomegalovirus status from the catalog of TCR beta chain sequences. V and J gene assignment, in a later analysis, came from comparing TCR nucleotide sequences with IMGT/GENE-DB human TR gene sequences. Using the TCRdist pipeline, a later analysis assigned CDR3 sequences along with most-parsimonious VDJ recombination scenarios. In a later analysis, each TCR beta chain was defined by its CDR3 amino acid sequence together with its V-gene family, and reads lacking a unique V-gene family were excluded. As a way to deal with suspected cross-contamination and a sequencing artifact, a later analysis dropped 450 to 700 nucleotide sequences that were highly shared and had low generation probability. For each public chain, a later analysis derived a clonal expansion index from normalized ranks of inferred template counts within each repertoire. In a later analysis, generation probabilities were computed with a VDJ recombination model fitted to out-of-frame rearrangements, and the resulting probabilities were checked against IGoR. Hypergeometric tests were used in a later analysis to score TCR-TCR, TCR-HLA and TCR-CMV co-occurrence, with a repertoire-size bias correction applied to the TCR pairs. To estimate false discovery rates, a later analysis permuted the HLA or CMV assignments 20 times. In a later analysis, co-occurring TCRs were grouped using DBSCAN, and TCRdist sequence similarity was added for clustering within HLA-allele-positive subsets. Repertoires with fewer than 30,000 or more than 120,000 public chains, plus five repertoires with anomalous nucleotide sharing, were excluded from co-occurrence clustering. Here the immuneACCESS table is served through TCRdb, limited to in-frame sequences with V and J called. Missing clones are a known gap in these copies; in checked studies unresolved V genes cover under half, and the rest lacks a known reason. That table gives V, J and clone size, and the DNA gave D and trimming. This sample holds about 97,000 clones; roughly three quarters were observed only once. The top ten clones comprise 8.5% to 10% of the sample.

The cohort was made up of roughly 670 healthy bone marrow donors. All cohort members were sampled while nominally healthy, although unrecorded immune exposures were likely present. The donor was CMV seropositive and belonged to the group of 250 to 350 seropositive cohort members. Every donor gave a peripheral blood sample, and the peripheral blood mononuclear cells from that sample were used for TCR beta sequencing. Genomic DNA was extracted from the blood cell samples with the Qiagen DNeasy Blood Extraction Kit. CDR1 and CDR2 are drawn from the germline V gene: MNHNS, SASEGT. Including the terminal cysteine and phenylalanine, the CDR3 comprises 15 residues. Solely the CDR3 DNA is kept, with 45 bases framed from the first base. V and J are trimmed by 11 bases and 0 bases, and the gene matches miss 12 bases of the junction.

The chain employs TRBV6-1 and TRBJ2-7; 8 middle bases align to TRBD1. The sample comprised PBMCs. This TCR derives from a male donor in good health and CMV-seropositive. The DNA reads as follows: TGTGCCTTGCAGGGGGCACAGGGAAACTCCTACGAGCAGTACTTC. Translated, this gives CALQGAQGNSYEQYF.